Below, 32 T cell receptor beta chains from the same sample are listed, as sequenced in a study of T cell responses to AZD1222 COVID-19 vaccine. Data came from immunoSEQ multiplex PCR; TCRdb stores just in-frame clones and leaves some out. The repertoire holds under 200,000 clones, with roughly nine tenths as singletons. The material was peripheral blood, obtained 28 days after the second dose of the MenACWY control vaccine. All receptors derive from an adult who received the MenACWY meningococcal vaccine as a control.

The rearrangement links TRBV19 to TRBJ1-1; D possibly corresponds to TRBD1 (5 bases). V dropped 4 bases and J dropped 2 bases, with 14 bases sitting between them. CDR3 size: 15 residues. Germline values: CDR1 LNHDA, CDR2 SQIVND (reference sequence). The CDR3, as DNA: TGTGCCAGTAGTAGAGGGGCCGGCTATAACACTGAAGCTTTCTTT. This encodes CASSRGAGYNTEAFF.

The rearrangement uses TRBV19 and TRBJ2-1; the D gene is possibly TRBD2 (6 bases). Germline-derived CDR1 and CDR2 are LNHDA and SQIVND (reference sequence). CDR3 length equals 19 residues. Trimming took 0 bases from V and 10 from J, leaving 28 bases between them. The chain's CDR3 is CASSIDLEGGKRLRVEQFF. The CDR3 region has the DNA TGTGCCAGTAGTATAGATCTTGAGGGCGGGAAGAGATTGCGAGTGGAGCAGTTCTTC. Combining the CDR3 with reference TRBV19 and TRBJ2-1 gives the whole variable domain DGGITQSPKYLFRKEGQNVTLSCEQNLNHDAMYWYRQDPGQGLRLIYYSQIVNDFQKGDIAEGYSVSREKKESFPLTVTSAQKNPTAFYLCASSIDLEGGKRLRVEQFFGPGTRLTVL.

The CDR3 loop reads CASSLGSTGELFF. The CDR3 DNA is TGTGCCAGCAGCTTAGGGTCCACCGGGGAGCTGTTTTTT. V and J are TRBV7-9 and TRBJ2-2; D gene uncertain. Germline CDR1 and CDR2: SEHNR and FQNEAQ (reference sequence). V was cut by 1 base and J by 4 bases, with 4 bases left in between. The CDR3 is 13 residues long.

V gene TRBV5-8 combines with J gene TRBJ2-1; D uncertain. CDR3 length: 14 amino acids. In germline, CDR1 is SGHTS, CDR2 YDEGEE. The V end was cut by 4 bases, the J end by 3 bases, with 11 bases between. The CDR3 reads CASSPGSHYNEQFF. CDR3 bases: TGTGCCAGCAGCCCCGGGTCTCACTACAATGAGCAGTTCTTC.

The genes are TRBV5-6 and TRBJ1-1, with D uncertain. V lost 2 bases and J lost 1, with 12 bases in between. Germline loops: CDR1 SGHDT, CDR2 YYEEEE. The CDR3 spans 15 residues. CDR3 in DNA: TGTGCCAGCAGCTTCGACCCAGCCAGGAACACTGAAGCTTTCTTT. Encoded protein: CASSFDPARNTEAFF. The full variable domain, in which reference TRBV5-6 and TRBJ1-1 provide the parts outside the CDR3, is DAGVTQSPTHLIKTRGQQVTLRCSPKSGHDTVSWYQQALGQGPQFIFQYYEEEERQRGNFPDRFSGHQFPNYSSELNVNALLLGDSALYLCASSFDPARNTEAFFGQGTRLTVV.

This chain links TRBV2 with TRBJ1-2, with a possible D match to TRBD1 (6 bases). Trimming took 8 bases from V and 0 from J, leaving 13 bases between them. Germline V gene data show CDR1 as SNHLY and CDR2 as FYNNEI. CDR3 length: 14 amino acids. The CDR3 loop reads CASGGTPTNYGYTF. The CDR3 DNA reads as TGTGCCAGCGGGGGGACACCGACTAACTATGGCTACACCTTC.

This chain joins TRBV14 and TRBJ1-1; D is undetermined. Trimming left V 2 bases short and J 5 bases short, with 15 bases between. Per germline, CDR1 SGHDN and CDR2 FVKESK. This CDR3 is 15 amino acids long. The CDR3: CASSQRAFGYTEAFF. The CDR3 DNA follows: TGTGCCAGCAGCCAACGGGCTTTTGGGTATACTGAAGCTTTCTTT.

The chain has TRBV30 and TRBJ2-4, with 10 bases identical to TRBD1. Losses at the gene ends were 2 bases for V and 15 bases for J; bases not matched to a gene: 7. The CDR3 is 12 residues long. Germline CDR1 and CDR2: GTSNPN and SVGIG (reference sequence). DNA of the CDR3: TGTGCCTGGAGTCAGGGACAGGGGAGATCGTACTTC. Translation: CAWSQGQGRSYF.

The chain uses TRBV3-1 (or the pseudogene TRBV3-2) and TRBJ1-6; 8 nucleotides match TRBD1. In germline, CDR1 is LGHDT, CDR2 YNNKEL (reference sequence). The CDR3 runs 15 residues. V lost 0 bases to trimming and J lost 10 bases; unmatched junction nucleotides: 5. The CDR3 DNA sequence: TGTGCCAGCAGCCAAGATCGGGGGACAGGCTCACCCCTCCACTTT. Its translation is CASSQDRGTGSPLHF.

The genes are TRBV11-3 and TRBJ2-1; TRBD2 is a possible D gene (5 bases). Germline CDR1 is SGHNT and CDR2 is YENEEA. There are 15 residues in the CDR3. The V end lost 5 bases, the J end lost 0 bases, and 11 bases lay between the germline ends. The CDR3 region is CASSTSGPSYNEQFF. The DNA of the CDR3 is TGTGCCAGCAGCACCAGCGGTCCCTCCTACAATGAGCAGTTCTTC.

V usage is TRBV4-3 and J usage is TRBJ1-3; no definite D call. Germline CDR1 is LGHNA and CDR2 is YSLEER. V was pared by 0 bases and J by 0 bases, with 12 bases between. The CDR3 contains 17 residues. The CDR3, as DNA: TGCGCCAGCAGCCAAGATCTCCACGGGAGCTCTGGAAACACCATATATTTT. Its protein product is CASSQDLHGSSGNTIYF.

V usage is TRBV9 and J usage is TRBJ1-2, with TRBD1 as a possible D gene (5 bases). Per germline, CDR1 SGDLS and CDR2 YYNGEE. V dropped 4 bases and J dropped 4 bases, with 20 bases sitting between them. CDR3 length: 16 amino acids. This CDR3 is CASSRWDDSYLYGYTF. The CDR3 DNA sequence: TGTGCCAGCAGCCGGTGGGACGACTCGTACCTCTATGGCTACACCTTC.

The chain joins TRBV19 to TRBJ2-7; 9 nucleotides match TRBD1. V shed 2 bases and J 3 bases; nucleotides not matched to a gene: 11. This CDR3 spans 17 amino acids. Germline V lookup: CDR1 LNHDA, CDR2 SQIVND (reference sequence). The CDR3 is CASSITALGQGSYEQYF. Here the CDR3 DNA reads TGTGCCAGTAGTATAACGGCCTTAGGACAGGGGAGCTACGAGCAGTACTTC.

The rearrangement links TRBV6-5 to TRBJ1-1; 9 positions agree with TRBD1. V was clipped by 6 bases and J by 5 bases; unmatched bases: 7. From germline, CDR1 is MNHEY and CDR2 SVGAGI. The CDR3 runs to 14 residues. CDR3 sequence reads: CASSRDRVGTEAFF. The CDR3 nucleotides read TGTGCCAGCAGCCGGGACAGGGTGGGGACTGAAGCTTTCTTT.

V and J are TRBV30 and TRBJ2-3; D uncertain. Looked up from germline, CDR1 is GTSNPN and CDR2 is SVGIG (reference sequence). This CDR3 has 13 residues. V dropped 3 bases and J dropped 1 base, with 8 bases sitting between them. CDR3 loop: CAWRYSGTDTQYF. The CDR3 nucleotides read TGTGCCTGGAGGTATTCGGGCACAGATACGCAGTATTTT.

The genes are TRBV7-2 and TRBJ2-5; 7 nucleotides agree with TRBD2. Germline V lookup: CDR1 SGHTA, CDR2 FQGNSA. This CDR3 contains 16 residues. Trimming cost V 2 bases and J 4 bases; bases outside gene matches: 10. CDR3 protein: CASSLNGLAASETQYF. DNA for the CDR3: TGTGCCAGCAGCTTAAACGGGCTAGCGGCCTCAGAGACCCAGTACTTC. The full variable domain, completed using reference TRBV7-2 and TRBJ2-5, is GAGVSQSPSNKVTEKGKDVELRCDPISGHTALYWYRQSLGQGLEFLIYFQGNSAPDKSGLPSDRFSAERTGGSVSTLTIQRTQQEDSAVYLCASSLNGLAASETQYFGPGTRLLVL.

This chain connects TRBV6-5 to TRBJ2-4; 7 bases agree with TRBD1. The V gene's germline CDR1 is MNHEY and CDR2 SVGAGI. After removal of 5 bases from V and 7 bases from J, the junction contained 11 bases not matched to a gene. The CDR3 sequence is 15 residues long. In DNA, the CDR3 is TGTGCCAGCAGTCCCCTCGAAGGGGGCGAGAACATTCAGTACTTC. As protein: CASSPLEGGENIQYF.

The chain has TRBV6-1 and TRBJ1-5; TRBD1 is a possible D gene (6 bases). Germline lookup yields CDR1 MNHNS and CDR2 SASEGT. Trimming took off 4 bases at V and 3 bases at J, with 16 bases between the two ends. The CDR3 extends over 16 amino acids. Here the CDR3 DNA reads TGTGCCAGCAGTGCATACAGGGAGGTGAACAATCAGCCCCAGCATTTT. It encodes CASSAYREVNNQPQHF.

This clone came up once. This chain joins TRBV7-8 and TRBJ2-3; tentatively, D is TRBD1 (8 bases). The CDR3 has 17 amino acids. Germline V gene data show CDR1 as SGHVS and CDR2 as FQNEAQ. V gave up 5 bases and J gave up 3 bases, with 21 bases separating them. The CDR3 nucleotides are TGTGCCAGCAGCGAGGAACAGGGGGGGGTTGGGACAGATACGCAGTATTTT. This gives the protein CASSEEQGGVGTDTQYF.

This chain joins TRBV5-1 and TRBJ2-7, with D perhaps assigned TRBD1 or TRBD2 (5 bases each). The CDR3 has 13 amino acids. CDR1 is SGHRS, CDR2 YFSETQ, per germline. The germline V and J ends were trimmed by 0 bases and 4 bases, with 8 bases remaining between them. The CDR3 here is CASSLGDVYEQYF. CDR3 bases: TGCGCCAGCAGCTTGGGGGACGTGTACGAGCAGTACTTC.

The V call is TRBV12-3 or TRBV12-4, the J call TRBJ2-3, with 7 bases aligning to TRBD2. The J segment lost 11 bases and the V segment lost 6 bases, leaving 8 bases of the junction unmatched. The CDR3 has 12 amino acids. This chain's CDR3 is CASRRGGEGQYF. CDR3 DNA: TGTGCCAGCAGAAGGGGAGGGGAGGGGCAGTATTTT.

The CDR3 nucleotides are TGTGCCAGCAGGCAGAGGACAGGGAAGGTTGCTGAAGCTTTCTTT. It specifies CASRQRTGKVAEAFF. The rearrangement joins TRBV28 to TRBJ1-1, with 8 bases aligning to TRBD1. CDR3 length: 15 residues. With V trimmed by 6 bases and J by 6 bases, 12 bases remained unmatched. Looked up from germline, CDR1 is MDHEN and CDR2 is SYDVKM.

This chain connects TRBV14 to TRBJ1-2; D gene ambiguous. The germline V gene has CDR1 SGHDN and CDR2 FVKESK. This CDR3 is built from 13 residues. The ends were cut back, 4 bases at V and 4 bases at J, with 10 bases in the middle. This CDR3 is CASSRVAGYGYTF. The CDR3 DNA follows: TGTGCCAGCAGCCGCGTGGCAGGCTATGGCTACACCTTC.

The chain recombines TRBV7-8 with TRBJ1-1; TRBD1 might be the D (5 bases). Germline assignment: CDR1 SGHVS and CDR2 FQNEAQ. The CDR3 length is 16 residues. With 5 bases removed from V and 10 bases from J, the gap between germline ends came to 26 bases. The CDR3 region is CASSPFDPGQSGGAFF. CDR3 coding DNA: TGTGCCAGCAGCCCTTTCGACCCAGGGCAAAGCGGTGGAGCTTTCTTT.

In DNA, the CDR3 is TGTGCCAGTAGTACCCCCATTTCCGAAGCTTTCTTT. Translating it yields CASSTPISEAFF. The chain joins TRBV19 to TRBJ1-1; no definite D call. This CDR3 is 12 amino acids long. Per germline, CDR1 LNHDA and CDR2 SQIVND (reference sequence). Deletions cut 4 bases from V and 8 bases from J, with 11 bases between.

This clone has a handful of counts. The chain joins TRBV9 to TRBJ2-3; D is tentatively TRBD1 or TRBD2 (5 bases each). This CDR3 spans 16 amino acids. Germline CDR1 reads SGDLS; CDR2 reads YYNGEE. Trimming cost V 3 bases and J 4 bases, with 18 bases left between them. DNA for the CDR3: TGTGCCAGCAGCGCGGACGGGGCCTTGGGGTCAGATACGCAGTATTTT. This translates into CASSADGALGSDTQYF.

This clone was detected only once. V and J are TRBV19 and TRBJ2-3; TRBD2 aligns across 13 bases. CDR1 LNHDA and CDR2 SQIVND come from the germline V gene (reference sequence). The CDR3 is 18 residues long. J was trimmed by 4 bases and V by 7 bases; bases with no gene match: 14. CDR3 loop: CASKGDRGGLAGADTQYF. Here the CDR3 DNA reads TGTGCCAGTAAGGGGGACAGGGGAGGACTAGCGGGAGCAGATACGCAGTATTTT.

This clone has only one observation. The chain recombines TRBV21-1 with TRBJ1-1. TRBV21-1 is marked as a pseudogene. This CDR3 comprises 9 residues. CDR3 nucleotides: TGTGCCAGCAGCAACGGCGCTTTCTTT. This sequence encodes CASSNGAFF.

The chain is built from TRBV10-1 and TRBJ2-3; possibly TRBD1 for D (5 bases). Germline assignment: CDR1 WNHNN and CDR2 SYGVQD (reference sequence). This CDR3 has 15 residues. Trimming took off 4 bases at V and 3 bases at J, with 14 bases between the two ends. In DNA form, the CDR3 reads TGCGCCAGCAGTGTCGACCGAAAGGGGACAGATACGCAGTATTTT. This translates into CASSVDRKGTDTQYF.

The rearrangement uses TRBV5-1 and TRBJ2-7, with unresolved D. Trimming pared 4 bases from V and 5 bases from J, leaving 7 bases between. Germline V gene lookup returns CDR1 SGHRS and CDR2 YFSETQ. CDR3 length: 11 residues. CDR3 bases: TGCGCCAGCAGCGAACGGGACGAGCAGTACTTC. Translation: CASSERDEQYF.

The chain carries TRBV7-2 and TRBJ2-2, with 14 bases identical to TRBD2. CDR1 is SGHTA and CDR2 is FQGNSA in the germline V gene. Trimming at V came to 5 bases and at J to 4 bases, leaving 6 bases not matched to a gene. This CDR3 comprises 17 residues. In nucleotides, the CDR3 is TGTGCCAGCAGCCTCGGACTAGCGGGAGGTAGCACCGGGGAGCTGTTTTTT. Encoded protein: CASSLGLAGGSTGELFF. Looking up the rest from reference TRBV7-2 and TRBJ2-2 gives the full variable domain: GAGVSQSPSNKVTEKGKDVELRCDPISGHTALYWYRQSLGQGLEFLIYFQGNSAPDKSGLPSDRFSAERTGGSVSTLTIQRTQQEDSAVYLCASSLGLAGGSTGELFFGEGSRLTVL.

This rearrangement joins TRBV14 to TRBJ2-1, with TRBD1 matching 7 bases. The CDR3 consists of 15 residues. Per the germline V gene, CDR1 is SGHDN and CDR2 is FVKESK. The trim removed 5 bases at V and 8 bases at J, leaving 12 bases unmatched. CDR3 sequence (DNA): TGTGCCAGCAGCACCCGACAGGGTTGGTCTCATGAGCAGTTCTTC. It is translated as CASSTRQGWSHEQFF.